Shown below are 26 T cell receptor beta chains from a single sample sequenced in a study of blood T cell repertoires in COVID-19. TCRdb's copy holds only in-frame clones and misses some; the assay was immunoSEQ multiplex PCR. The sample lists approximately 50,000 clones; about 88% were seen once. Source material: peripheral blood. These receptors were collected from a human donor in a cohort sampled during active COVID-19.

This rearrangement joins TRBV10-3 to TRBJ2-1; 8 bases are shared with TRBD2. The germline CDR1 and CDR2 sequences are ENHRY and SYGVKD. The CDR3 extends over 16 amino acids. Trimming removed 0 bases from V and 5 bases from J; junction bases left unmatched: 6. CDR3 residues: CAISESVAGKDNEQFF. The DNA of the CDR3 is TGTGCCATCAGTGAGTCGGTAGCGGGAAAAGACAATGAGCAGTTCTTC.

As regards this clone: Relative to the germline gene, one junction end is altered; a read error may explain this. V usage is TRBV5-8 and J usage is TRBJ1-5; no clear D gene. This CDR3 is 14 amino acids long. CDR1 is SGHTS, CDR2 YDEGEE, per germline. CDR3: CASRLVSGNQPQHF. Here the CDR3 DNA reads TGTGCCAGCAGGTTGGTGTCGGGAAATCAGCCCCAGCATTTT.

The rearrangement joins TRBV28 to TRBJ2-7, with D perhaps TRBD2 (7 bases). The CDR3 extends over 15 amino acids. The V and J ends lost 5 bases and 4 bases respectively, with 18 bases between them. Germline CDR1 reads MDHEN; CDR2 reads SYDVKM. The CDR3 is CASSPLGGGEYEQYF. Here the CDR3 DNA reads TGTGCCAGCAGTCCCCTGGGCGGGGGCGAATACGAGCAGTACTTC.

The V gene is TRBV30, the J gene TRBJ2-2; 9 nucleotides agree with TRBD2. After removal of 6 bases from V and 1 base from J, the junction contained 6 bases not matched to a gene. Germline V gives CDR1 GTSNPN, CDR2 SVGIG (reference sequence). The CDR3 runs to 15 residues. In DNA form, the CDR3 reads TGTGCCTGCCTAGCGGGAATCATGAACACCGGGGAGCTGTTTTTT. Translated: CACLAGIMNTGELFF.

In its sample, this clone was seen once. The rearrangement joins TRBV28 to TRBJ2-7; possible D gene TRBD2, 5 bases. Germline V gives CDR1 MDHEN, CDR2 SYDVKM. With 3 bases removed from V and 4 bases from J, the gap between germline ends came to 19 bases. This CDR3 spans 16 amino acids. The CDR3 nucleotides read TGTGCCAGCAGTTTTGTAGCGCCCCGAGCGGAATACGAGCAGTACTTC. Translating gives CASSFVAPRAEYEQYF.

The CDR3, as DNA: TGTGCCAGCAGCGACAGGCAAAGCAATCAGCCCCAGCATTTT. Translated: CASSDRQSNQPQHF. This chain uses TRBV6-5 with TRBJ1-5, with a tentative D call TRBD1 (6 bases). The CDR3 is made up of 14 amino acids. V was trimmed by 6 bases and J by 1 base, leaving 10 bases between them. CDR1 and CDR2 from the germline V gene are MNHEY and SVGAGI.

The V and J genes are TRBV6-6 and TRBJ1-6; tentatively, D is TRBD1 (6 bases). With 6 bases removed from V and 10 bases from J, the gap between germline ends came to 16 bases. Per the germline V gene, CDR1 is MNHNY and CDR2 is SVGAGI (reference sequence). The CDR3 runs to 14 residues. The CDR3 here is CASSYTGLGSPLHF. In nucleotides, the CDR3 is TGTGCCAGCAGCTATACAGGGTTGGGCTCACCCCTCCACTTT.

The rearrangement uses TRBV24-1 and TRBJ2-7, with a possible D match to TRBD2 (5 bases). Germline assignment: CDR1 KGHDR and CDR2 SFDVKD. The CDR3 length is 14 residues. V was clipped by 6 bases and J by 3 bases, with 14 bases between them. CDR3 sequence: CATSSGIGYYEQYV. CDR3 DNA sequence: TGTGCCACCAGTTCCGGGATCGGGTACTACGAGCAGTACGTC.

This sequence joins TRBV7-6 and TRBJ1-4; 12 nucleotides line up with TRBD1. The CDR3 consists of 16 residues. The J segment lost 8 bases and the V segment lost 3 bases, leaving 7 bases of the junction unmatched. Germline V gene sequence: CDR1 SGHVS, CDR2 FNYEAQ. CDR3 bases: TGTGCCAGCAGCTTGGGGACAGGGGGCCGTTGGGAAAAACTGTTTTTT. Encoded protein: CASSLGTGGRWEKLFF.

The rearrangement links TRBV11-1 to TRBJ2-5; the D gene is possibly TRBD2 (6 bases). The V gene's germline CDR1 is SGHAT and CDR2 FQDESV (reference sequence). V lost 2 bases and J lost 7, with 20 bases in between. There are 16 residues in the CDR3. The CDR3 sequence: CASSLSVSREYVTQYF. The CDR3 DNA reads TGTGCCAGCAGCTTATCGGTGTCACGGGAGTACGTGACCCAGTACTTC.

The CDR3, as DNA: TGTGCCAGCAGCCAAACGGCAACTAATGAAAAACTGTTTTTT. This sequence encodes CASSQTATNEKLFF. J is TRBJ1-4 and V is TRBV3-1 (or the pseudogene TRBV3-2); D ambiguous. Germline CDR1 is LGHDT and CDR2 is YNNKEL (reference sequence). The V end lost 2 bases, the J end lost 0 bases, and 4 bases lay between the germline ends. This CDR3 contains 14 residues.

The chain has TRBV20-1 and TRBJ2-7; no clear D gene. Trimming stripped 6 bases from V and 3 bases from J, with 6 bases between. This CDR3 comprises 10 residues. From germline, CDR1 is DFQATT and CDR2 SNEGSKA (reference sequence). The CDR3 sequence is CSALLYEQYV. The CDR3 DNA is TGCAGTGCACTCCTCTACGAGCAGTACGTC.

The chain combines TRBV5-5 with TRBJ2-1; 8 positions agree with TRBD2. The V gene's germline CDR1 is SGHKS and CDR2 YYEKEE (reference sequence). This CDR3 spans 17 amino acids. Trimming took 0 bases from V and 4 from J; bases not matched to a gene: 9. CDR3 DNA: TGTGCCAGCAGCTTGGTATTAGCGGGAATTGAGTACAATGAGCAGTTCTTC. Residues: CASSLVLAGIEYNEQFF.

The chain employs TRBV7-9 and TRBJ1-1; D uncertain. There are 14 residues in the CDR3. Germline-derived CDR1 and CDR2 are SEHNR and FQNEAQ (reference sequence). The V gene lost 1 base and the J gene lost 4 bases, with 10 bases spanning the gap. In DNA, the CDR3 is TGTGCCAGCAGCTTAGGTCTGGTCGGCACTGAAGCTTTCTTT. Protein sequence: CASSLGLVGTEAFF.

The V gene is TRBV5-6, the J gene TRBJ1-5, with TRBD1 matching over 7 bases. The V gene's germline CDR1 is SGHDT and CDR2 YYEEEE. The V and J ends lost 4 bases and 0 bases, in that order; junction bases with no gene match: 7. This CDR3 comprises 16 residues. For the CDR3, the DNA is TGTGCCAGCAGCAAGGACAGGTTCGATAGCAATCAGCCCCAGCATTTT. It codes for CASSKDRFDSNQPQHF.

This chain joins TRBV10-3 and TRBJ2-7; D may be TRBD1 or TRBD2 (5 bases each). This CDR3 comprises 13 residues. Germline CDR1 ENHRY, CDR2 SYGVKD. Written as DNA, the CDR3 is TGTGCCATCATTGAGGGGCCGGTCTACGAGCAGTACGTC. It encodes CAIIEGPVYEQYV.

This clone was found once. CDR3: CASSRGGRDSMNTEAFF. In DNA, the CDR3 is TGTGCCAGTAGTCGTGGAGGACGGGACAGCATGAACACTGAAGCTTTCTTT. V and J are TRBV19 and TRBJ1-1, with 7 bases matching TRBD1. The CDR3 contains 17 residues. Per the germline V gene, CDR1 is LNHDA and CDR2 is SQIVND (reference sequence). Trimming cost V 5 bases and J 0 bases; bases outside gene matches: 12.

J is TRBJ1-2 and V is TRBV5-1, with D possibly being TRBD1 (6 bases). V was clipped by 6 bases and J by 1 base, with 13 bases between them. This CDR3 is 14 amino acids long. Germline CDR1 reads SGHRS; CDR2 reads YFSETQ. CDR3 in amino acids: CASNQDSLNYGYTF. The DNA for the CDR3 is TGCGCCAGCAACCAGGACAGCCTTAACTATGGCTACACCTTC.

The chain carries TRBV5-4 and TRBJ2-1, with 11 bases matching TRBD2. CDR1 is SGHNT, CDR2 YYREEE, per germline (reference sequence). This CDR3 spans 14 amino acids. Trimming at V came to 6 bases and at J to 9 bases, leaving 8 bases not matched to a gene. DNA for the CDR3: TGTGCCAGCAACTTAGCGGGAGGGCTCGGTGAGCAGTTCTTC. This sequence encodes CASNLAGGLGEQFF.

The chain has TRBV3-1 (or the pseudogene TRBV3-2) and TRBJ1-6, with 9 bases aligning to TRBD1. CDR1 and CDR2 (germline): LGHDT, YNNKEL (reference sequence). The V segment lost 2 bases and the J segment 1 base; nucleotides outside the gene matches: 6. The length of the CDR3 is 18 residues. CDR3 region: CASSQFRDRASYNSPLHF. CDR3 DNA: TGTGCCAGCAGCCAATTTCGGGACAGGGCTTCCTATAATTCACCCCTCCACTTT.

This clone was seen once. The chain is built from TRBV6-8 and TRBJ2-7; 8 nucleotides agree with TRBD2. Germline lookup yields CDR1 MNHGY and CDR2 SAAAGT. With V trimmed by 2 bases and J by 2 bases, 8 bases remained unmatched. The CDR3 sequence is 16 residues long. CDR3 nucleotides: TGTGCCAGCAGTTACGAGGCTAGCGGGCCTCCCTACGAGCAGTACGTC. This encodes CASSYEASGPPYEQYV.

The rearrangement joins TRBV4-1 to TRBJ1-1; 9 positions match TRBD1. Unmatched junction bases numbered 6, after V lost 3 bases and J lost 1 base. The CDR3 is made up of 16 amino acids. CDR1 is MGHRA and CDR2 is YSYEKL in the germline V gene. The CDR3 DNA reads TGCGCCAGCAGCCAGCTGTCGGGACAGGGGAACACTGAAGCTTTCTTT. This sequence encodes CASSQLSGQGNTEAFF.

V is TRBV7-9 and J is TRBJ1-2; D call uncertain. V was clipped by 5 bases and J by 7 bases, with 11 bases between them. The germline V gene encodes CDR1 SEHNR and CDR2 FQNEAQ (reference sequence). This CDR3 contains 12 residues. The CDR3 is CASSPRSAGYTF. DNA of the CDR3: TGTGCCAGCAGCCCTCGGTCCGCTGGCTACACCTTC.

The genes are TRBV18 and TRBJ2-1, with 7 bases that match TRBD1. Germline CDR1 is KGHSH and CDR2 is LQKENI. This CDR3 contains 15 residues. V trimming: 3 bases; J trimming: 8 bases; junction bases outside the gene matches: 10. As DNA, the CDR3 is TGTGCCAGCTCACCTCGACAGGGACCTTTAGATGAGCAGTTCTTC. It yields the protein CASSPRQGPLDEQFF. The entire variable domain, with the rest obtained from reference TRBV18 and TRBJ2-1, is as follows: NAGVMQNPRHLVRRRGQEARLRCSPMKGHSHVYWYRQLPEEGLKFMVYLQKENIIDESGMPKERFSAEFPKEGPSILRIQQVVRGDSAAYFCASSPRQGPLDEQFFGPGTRLTVL.

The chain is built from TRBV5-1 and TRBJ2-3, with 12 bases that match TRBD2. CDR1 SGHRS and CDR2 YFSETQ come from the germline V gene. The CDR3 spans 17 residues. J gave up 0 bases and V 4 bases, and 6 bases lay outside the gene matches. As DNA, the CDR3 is TGCGCCAGCAGCCTACGGACTAGCGGGGCTAGCACAGATACGCAGTATTTT. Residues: CASSLRTSGASTDTQYF.

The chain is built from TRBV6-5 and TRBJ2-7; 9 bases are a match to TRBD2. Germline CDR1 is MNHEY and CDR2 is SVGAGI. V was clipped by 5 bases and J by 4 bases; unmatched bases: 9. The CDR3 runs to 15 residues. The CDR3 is CASSKVAGDWYEQYF. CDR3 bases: TGTGCCAGCAGTAAGGTAGCGGGAGATTGGTACGAGCAGTACTTC.